This record covers a single T cell receptor beta chain. Its antigen is currently unknown. This sample is part of a study of shared clonotypes between healthy human individuals. Points from the study as a whole: A generally larger estimated richness was seen in naive subsets than in memory subsets.

The V gene end was trimmed by 0 bases and the J gene end by 6 bases; junction bases not matched to a gene: 7. CDR3 size: 16 residues. Germline loops: CDR1 MGHRA, CDR2 YSYEKL. Partitioning of CD4+ cells yielded a CD45RA+ naive subset and a CD45RA-negative memory subset. Using immunoSEQ multiplex PCR, the repertoire was profiled, and TCRdb retains in-frame clones only, with some absent. The sample includes over 2 million clones, about 95% of them seen just once. The J gene is TRBJ2-7, the V gene TRBV4-1; TRBD1 agrees at 11 bases. The receptor comes from a man between 18 and 29 years old in good health. The sample taken for sequencing was naive CD4+ T cells sorted from blood. Subset noted: CD45RA+ positively selected. CDR3 coding DNA: TGCGCCAGCAGCCAAGAAGGGACAGGGGGTAGAGGCGAGCAGTACTTC. It yields the protein CASSQEGTGGRGEQYF.